This T cell receptor beta chain was recorded in a study of identical twins. This clonotype has a single count. The antigen is undetermined. TCRdb used MiXCR to reprocess the 5' RACE reads, holding one entry per CDR3 protein. The sample shows 1.5 million to 2 million distinct CDR3 sequences, 25% to 35% of them seen only once. Whole-study findings and limits: Models predicted less out-of-frame TCR alpha sharing in monozygotic twins than was found.

The CDR3 length is 16 residues. The V end was cut by 3 bases, the J end by 1 base, with 18 bases between. The germline CDR1 and CDR2 sequences are DFQATT and SNEGSKA (reference sequence). The sequenced sample was cord blood. The chain links TRBV20-1 to TRBJ2-5, with D maybe TRBD2 (7 bases). This TCR was recovered from a newborn girl in good health. The CDR3 here is CSARSIGGGVQETQYF. DNA of the CDR3: TGCAGTGCTAGGTCCATCGGCGGGGGCGTCCAAGAGACCCAGTACTTC.